This is a list of T cell receptor beta chains from one sample in a study of T-cell memory formation after mild COVID-19. TCRdb redid the calling of the 5' RACE reads with MiXCR, one entry per CDR3 protein. This sample yields 35,000 to 40,000 distinct CDR3 sequences, of which 6% to 7.5% are seen a single time; 0.8% to 1% belongs to the top ten. What was sequenced was PBMCs or a T cell subset sorted from them (not recorded which). These receptors all come from an adult who had mild COVID-19 (a few samples of this study predate the infection). Cell type and time point are not known. CDR3s include the opening cysteine and the closing phenylalanine or tryptophan. The D gene is left open where the match is weak. Part of the rows lack a size; the others show once, few, many or a class for expanded clones.

>-|TRBV2|TRBJ1-2|14|many
CASSVGRANYGYTF
TGTGCCAGCAGTGTGGGCCGAGCTAACTATGGCTACACCTTC
>-|TRBV11-2|TRBJ2-1|14|many
CASSFLSAVREQFF
TGTGCCAGCAGCTTTCTATCTGCAGTACGTGAGCAGTTCTTC
>TRBD1|TRBV9|TRBJ1-3|14|-
CASSAGTARNTIYF
TGTGCCAGCAGCGCCGGGACAGCCCGAAACACCATATATTTT
>-|TRBV6-4|TRBJ2-6|20|-
CASSPYLIQFLDSGANVLTF
TGTGCCAGCAGTCCCTATCTAATACAATTTCTTGACTCTGGGGCCAACGTCCTGACTTTC
>-|TRBV30|TRBJ1-5|14|few
CAWSATSRSQPQHF
TGTGCCTGGAGTGCTACCAGCCGGAGTCAGCCCCAGCATTTT
>-|TRBV5-5|TRBJ2-2|14|many
CASSLARLTGELFF
TGTGCCAGCAGCTTGGCAAGACTCACCGGGGAGCTGTTTTTT
>TRBD1|TRBV5-1|TRBJ1-4|16|few
CASRNRQGATNEKLFF
TGCGCCAGCAGGAACCGACAGGGAGCAACTAATGAAAAACTGTTTTTT
>TRBD2|TRBV12-3/TRBV12-4|TRBJ2-5|16|many
CASSFGGLAGVETQYF
TGTGCCAGCAGTTTTGGCGGACTAGCGGGAGTTGAGACCCAGTACTTC
>TRBD1|TRBV2|TRBJ1-5|17|few
CASSEGRTGAGYQPQHF
TGTGCCAGCAGTGAAGGACGGACAGGGGCGGGATATCAGCCCCAGCATTTT
>-|TRBV30|TRBJ2-5|13|many
CAWSEQGQGTQYF
TGTGCCTGGAGTGAGCAAGGCCAGGGGACCCAGTACTTC
>-|TRBV10-3|TRBJ2-7|14|few
CAISTGFTEGEQYF
TGTGCCATCAGTACAGGATTCACCGAGGGGGAGCAGTACTTC
>TRBD2|TRBV12-3/TRBV12-4|TRBJ2-1|16|many
CASSGLAGSSYNEQFF
TGTGCCAGCAGTGGACTAGCGGGCAGCTCCTACAATGAGCAGTTCTTC
>TRBD2|TRBV20-1|TRBJ2-1|14|many
CSAPTSGSGDEQFF
TGCAGTGCTCCAACTAGCGGGAGCGGGGATGAGCAGTTCTTC
>-|TRBV7-9|TRBJ1-4|14|few
CASSGGGRFEKLFF
TGTGCCAGCAGCGGTGGAGGTCGATTTGAAAAACTGTTTTTT
>TRBD2|TRBV24-1|TRBJ2-5|16|-
CATSDPGLAPGETQYF
TGTGCCACCAGTGACCCGGGACTAGCACCGGGAGAGACCCAGTACTTC
>-|TRBV5-6|TRBJ2-3|17|few
CASTLSARRSVTDTQYF
TGTGCCAGCACCTTGTCGGCACGGCGATCGGTGACAGATACGCAGTATTTT
>-|TRBV24-1|TRBJ2-5|18|-
CATSANTWSTGVRETQYF
TGTGCCACCAGTGCCAATACCTGGTCGACAGGTGTACGAGAGACCCAGTACTTC
>-|TRBV20-1|TRBJ2-7|15|-
CSAREARGAPYEQYF
TGCAGTGCTAGAGAGGCGAGGGGGGCTCCCTACGAGCAGTACTTC
>TRBD2|TRBV20-1|TRBJ2-5|14|-
CSAGTRVPQETQYF
TGCAGTGCCGGGACTAGGGTCCCCCAAGAGACCCAGTACTTC
>-|TRBV7-9|TRBJ1-4|14|-
CASRGLATNEKLFF
TGTGCCAGCAGGGGGCTTGCAACTAATGAAAAACTGTTTTTT
>-|TRBV9|TRBJ1-2|12|-
CASRGRGDGYTF
TGTGCCAGCAGGGGCAGGGGAGATGGCTACACCTTC
>TRBD1|TRBV11-2|TRBJ2-1|15|-
CASSWRQGAYNEQFF
TGTGCCAGCAGCTGGCGACAGGGGGCCTACAATGAGCAGTTCTTC
>-|TRBV5-1|TRBJ2-5|14|many
CASSLESGVKTQYF
TGCGCCAGCAGCTTGGAGAGCGGAGTGAAGACCCAGTACTTC
>TRBD1|TRBV24-1|TRBJ2-2|13|few
CATSDPGQVLMFF
TGTGCCACCAGTGATCCGGGACAGGTTTTGATGTTTTTT
>TRBD1|TRBV12-3/TRBV12-4|TRBJ1-2|14|-
CASSSQGVGYGYTF
TGTGCCAGCAGCTCACAGGGGGTCGGCTATGGCTACACCTTC
>TRBD2|TRBV2|TRBJ2-3|15|-
CASSEELAGGYAQYF
TGTGCCAGCAGTGAAGAATTAGCGGGGGGGTATGCGCAGTATTTT
>-|TRBV20-1|TRBJ2-2|13|many
CSAKSQHTGELFF
TGCAGTGCTAAAAGCCAGCACACCGGGGAGCTGTTTTTT
>TRBD2|TRBV27|TRBJ2-7|17|few
CASSRTRTSGDSYEQYF
TGTGCCAGCAGTCGTACCCGGACTAGCGGGGACTCCTACGAGCAGTACTTC
>-|TRBV5-1|TRBJ1-1|18|many
CASSLSVGYGARRTEAFF
TGCGCCAGCAGCTTGTCGGTTGGTTATGGGGCTCGCCGGACTGAAGCTTTCTTT
>TRBD2|TRBV12-3/TRBV12-4|TRBJ2-3|15|medium-sized
CASSFSLGLADTQYF
TGTGCCAGCAGTTTCTCCCTCGGACTAGCAGATACGCAGTATTTT
>TRBD2|TRBV5-6|TRBJ2-1|13|-
CASSTGTSAEQFF
TGTGCCAGCAGCACCGGGACTAGTGCTGAGCAGTTCTTC
>-|TRBV6-2/TRBV6-3|TRBJ2-7|16|few
CASKIFSSGKSYEQYF
TGTGCCAGCAAAATCTTTTCTTCTGGAAAATCCTACGAGCAGTACTTC
>TRBD1|TRBV29-1|TRBJ2-5|12|many
CSGGTDQETQYF
TGCAGCGGTGGGACAGACCAAGAGACCCAGTACTTC
>-|TRBV7-2|TRBJ2-1|15|many
CASSLRVGRSNEQFF
TGTGCCAGCAGCTTAAGGGTCGGGAGAAGCAATGAGCAGTTCTTC
>-|TRBV6-1|TRBJ1-5|15|few
CASSDRGGSNQPQHF
TGTGCCAGCAGTGACAGGGGCGGCAGCAATCAGCCCCAGCATTTT
>-|TRBV7-3|TRBJ2-5|15|-
CASSLYHRAGETQYF
TGTGCCAGCAGCTTATATCACCGAGCCGGAGAGACCCAGTACTTC
>-|TRBV6-5|TRBJ2-5|15|-
CASSYIGGKQETQYF
TGTGCCAGCAGTTACATAGGGGGAAAGCAAGAGACCCAGTACTTC
>TRBD1|TRBV6-1|TRBJ2-3|14|-
CASSGQGGTDTQYF
TGTGCCAGCAGCGGACAGGGGGGGACAGATACGCAGTATTTT
>-|TRBV4-2|TRBJ1-2|11|-
CASSQEAGYTF
TGTGCCAGCAGCCAAGAAGCAGGCTACACCTTC